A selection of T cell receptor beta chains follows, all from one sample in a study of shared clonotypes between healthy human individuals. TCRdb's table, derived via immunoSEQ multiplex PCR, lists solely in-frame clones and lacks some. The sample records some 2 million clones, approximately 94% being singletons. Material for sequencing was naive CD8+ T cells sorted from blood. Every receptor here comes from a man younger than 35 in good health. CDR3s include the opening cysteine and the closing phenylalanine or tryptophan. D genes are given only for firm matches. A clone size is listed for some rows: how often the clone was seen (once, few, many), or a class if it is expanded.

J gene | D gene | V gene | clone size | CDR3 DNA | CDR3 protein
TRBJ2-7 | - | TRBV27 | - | TGTGCCAGCAGTTTAGGGTTGGGCCCCGAGCAGTACTTC | CASSLGLGPEQYF
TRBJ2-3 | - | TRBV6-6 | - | TGTGCCAGCAGTTCCCTACTGGGGCAAAGCACAGATACGCAGTATTTT | CASSSLLGQSTDTQYF
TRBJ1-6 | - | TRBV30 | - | TGTGCCTGGCAGGGAACCCCAAGCTCCTATAATTCACCCCTCCACTTT | CAWQGTPSSYNSPLHF
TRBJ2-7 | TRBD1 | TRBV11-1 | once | TGTGCCAGCAGCTACACCGGGACAGAACCCTACGAGCAGTACTTC | CASSYTGTEPYEQYF
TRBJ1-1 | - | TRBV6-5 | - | TGTGCCAGCAGTTACCGGGAGGGTTTGGGTGAAGCTTTCTTT | CASSYREGLGEAFF
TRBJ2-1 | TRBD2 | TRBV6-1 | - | TGTGCCAGCAGTCCCGGGGGGGCCTTATACAATGAGCAGTTCTTC | CASSPGGALYNEQFF
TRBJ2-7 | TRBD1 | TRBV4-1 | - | TGCGCCAGCAGCCAAGTCGCGGGGACAGGGGTTTACGAGCAGTACTTC | CASSQVAGTGVYEQYF
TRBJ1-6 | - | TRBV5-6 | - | TGTGCCAGCAGCCTGGGACATTTCTCCTATAATTCACCCCTCCACTTT | CASSLGHFSYNSPLHF
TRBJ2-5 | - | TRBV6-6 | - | TGTGCCAGCAGTTACTCGATTAAGGATAGCAAAGAGACCCAGTACTTC | CASSYSIKDSKETQYF
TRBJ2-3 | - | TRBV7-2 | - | TGTGCCAGCAGCTTAGCCTTGGTGGCTATCATCGATACGCAGTATTTT | CASSLALVAIIDTQYF
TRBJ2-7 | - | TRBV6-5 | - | TGTGCCAGCAGCCCCGGCCGCTCCTACGAGCAGTACTTC | CASSPGRSYEQYF
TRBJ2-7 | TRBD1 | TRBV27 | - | TGTGCCAGCAGTTTACATCCGGGACAGGGAGACTACGAGCAGTACTTC | CASSLHPGQGDYEQYF
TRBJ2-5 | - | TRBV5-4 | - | TGTGCCAGCAGCTTGGGGACCCAAGAGACCCAGTACTTC | CASSLGTQETQYF
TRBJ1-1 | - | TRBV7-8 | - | TGTGCCAGCAGCCTAATAGTCACGGGGGAGAACACTGAAGCTTTCTTT | CASSLIVTGENTEAFF
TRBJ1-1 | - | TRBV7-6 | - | TGTGCCAGCACCAAAATACCCTGGGGCGAAGCTTTCTTT | CASTKIPWGEAFF
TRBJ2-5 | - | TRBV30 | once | TGTGCCTGGAGTGTAGTAGCGGTGCAAGAGACCCAGTACTTC | CAWSVVAVQETQYF
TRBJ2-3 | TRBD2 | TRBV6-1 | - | TGTGCCAGCAGTCGACTAGCGGGGGGGTCCGATACGCAGTATTTT | CASSRLAGGSDTQYF
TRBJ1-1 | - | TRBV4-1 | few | TGCGCCAGCAGCCATAAACAGCGGTACACTGAAGCTTTCTTT | CASSHKQRYTEAFF
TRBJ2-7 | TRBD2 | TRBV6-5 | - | TGTGCCAGCAGTTACGGACTAGCGGGCTACGAGCAGTACTTC | CASSYGLAGYEQYF
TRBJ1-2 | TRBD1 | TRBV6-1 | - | TGTGCCAGCAGTGAAGGGTTAGGGGGCTACTATGGCTACACCTTC | CASSEGLGGYYGYTF
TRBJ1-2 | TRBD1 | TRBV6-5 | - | TGTGCCAGCACTCCGACAGGGGGCGGTGGCTACACCTTC | CASTPTGGGGYTF
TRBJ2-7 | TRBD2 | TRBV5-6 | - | TGTGCCAGCAGTTATAGACTAGCGGGATTCTACGAGCAGTACTTC | CASSYRLAGFYEQYF
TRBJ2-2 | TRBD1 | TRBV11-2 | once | TGTGCCAGCAGCTTAGTCCAGGGGGCAGCCGGGGAGCTGTTTTTT | CASSLVQGAAGELFF
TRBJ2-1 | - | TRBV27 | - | TGTGCCAGCAGTACGACAGCTAGCTCCTACAATGAGCAGTTCTTC | CASSTTASSYNEQFF
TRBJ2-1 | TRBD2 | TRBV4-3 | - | TGCGCCAGCAGCCAACTAGCGGGGAATGAGCAGTTCTTC | CASSQLAGNEQFF
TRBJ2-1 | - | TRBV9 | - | TGTGCCAGCAGCCCTCGCGGGGATTACAATGAGCAGTTCTTC | CASSPRGDYNEQFF
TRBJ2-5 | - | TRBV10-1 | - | TGCGCCAGCAGTGAGTCGTCATGGGGAGAGACCCAGTACTTC | CASSESSWGETQYF
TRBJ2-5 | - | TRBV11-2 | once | TGTGCCAGCAGCACCTTCTCCCCAGGGGAAGAGACCCAGTACTTC | CASSTFSPGEETQYF
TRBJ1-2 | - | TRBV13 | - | TGTGCCAGCAGCTTCGACAACAACTATGGCTACACCTTC | CASSFDNNYGYTF
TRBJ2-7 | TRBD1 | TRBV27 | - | TGTGCCAGCAGTTTAGGGACAGTCACACCCTACGAGCAGTACTTC | CASSLGTVTPYEQYF
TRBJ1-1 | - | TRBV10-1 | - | TGCGCCAGCAGTGAGAACAGGGTGGTGAGGAACACTGAAGCTTTCTTT | CASSENRVVRNTEAFF
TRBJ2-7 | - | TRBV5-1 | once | TGCGCCAGCAGCTTTGGGCAGGACTACGAGCAGTACTTC | CASSFGQDYEQYF
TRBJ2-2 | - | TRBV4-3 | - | TGCGCCAGCAGCCAATTTTGGGGCGGGGAGCTGTTTTTT | CASSQFWGGELFF
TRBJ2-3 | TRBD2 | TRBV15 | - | TGTGCCACCAGTACCAGACTAGCGGGGAGCACAGATACGCAGTATTTT | CATSTRLAGSTDTQYF
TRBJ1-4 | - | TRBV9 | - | TGTGCCAGCAGCGTAGGAGGGCAGACTACTCTGTTTTTT | CASSVGGQTTLFF
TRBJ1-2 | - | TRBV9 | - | TGTGCCAGCAGCGCCCCCGGGACGCTCTATGGCTACACCTTC | CASSAPGTLYGYTF
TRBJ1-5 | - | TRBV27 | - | TGTGCCAGCAGATCTCGGGGGGGGAGGCAGCCCCAGCATTTT | CASRSRGGRQPQHF
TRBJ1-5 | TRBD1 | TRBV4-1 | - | TGCGCCAGCAGCCAAGTCCAGGGGGCGGATCAGCCCCAGCATTTT | CASSQVQGADQPQHF
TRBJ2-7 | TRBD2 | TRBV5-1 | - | TGCGCCAGCTCCGGCGGGAGGGCAGGAGGCGGGGGAACTGAGCAGTACTTC | CASSGGRAGGGGTEQYF
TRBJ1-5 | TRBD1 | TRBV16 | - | TGTGCCAGCAGCAGGACAGGGGGTTCGGATCAGCCCCAGCATTTT | CASSRTGGSDQPQHF
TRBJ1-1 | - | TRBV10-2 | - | TGCGCCAGCAGTGAGGGGGATATCACTGAAGCTTTCTTT | CASSEGDITEAFF
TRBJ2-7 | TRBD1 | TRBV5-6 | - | TGTGCCAGCAGCCCAGCCGGGACAGGCTCCTACGAGCAGTACTTC | CASSPAGTGSYEQYF
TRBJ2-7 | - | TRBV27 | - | TGTGCCAGCACTACTGGTGGGGATGGCGAGCAGTACTTC | CASTTGGDGEQYF
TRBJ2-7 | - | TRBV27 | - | TGTGCCAGCAGTTTATGGGCGGGGGCCCTGGACGAGCAGTACTTC | CASSLWAGALDEQYF
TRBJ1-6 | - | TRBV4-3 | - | TGCGCCAGCAGCCAAGACGGGGATTCACCCCTCCACTTT | CASSQDGDSPLHF
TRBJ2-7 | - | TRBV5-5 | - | TGTGCCAGCCTCCCGGACAGCCCCTACGAGCAGTACTTC | CASLPDSPYEQYF
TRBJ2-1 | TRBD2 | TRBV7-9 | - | TGTGCCAGCAGCTTAGCGGCCCAACCGGGACTAGGACTCAACGAGCAGTTCTTC | CASSLAAQPGLGLNEQFF
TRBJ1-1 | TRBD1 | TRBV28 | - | TGTGCCAGCAGTCCCCCCGCCGGACAGGGGGCTGAAGCTTTCTTT | CASSPPAGQGAEAFF
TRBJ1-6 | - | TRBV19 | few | TGTGCCAGTAACACTCCGGGAGCCAGTTCACCCCTCCACTTT | CASNTPGASSPLHF